This T cell receptor (beta chain) was sequenced during a study of T cell responses to AZD1222 COVID-19 vaccine. Study background: Some second doses came at about 4 weeks and others at about 12 weeks; these were pooled. Whole-study findings and limits: The donor cohort was predominantly white British with a female majority, and clonal diversity may have been underestimated. Spike-spanning, vaccine-associated CD4 TCRs were dominant at 160-218 and 743-854. Among AZD1222 vaccinees, only six or seven were seropositive at baseline.

With 4 bases removed from V and 6 bases from J, the gap between germline ends came to 11 bases. Germline V gene lookup returns CDR1 LGHDT and CDR2 YNNKEL (reference sequence). The CDR3 sequence is 13 residues long. With respect to this clone: Its antigen is currently unknown.

TCRdb keeps only in-frame clones here, not all; method: immunoSEQ multiplex PCR. The sample comprises roughly 100,000 clones, 85% to 95% of which are singletons, and 4% to 5.5% rests with the top ten. The sequencing used peripheral blood, collected on day 0 of AZD1222 vaccination. This sequence joins TRBV3-1 (or the pseudogene TRBV3-2) and TRBJ2-3; tentative D call: TRBD2 (5 bases). This receptor was obtained from an adult in good health. CDR3: CASSRGLMDTQYF. Here the CDR3 DNA reads TGTGCCAGCAGCCGAGGGTTGATGGATACGCAGTATTTT.